The present T cell receptor beta chain was sequenced within a study of blood T cell repertoires in COVID-19. Study-wide background: T cells, B-cell-depleted T cells, or PBMCs provided the cDNA or gDNA that served as material.

This CDR3 is built from 16 residues. Germline V lookup: CDR1 SGDLS, CDR2 YYNGEE. The ends lost 0 bases at V and 9 bases at J; junction bases unmatched: 6. Method: immunoSEQ multiplex PCR; TCRdb's copy keeps in-frame clones and lacks some. The sample consists of approximately 200,000 clones, 75% to 90% of them appearing once. This TCR was sampled from a human donor with active or convalescent COVID-19. The donor label of this sample is uncertain. V and J are TRBV9 and TRBJ2-2; 12 bases line up with TRBD1. The specimen was peripheral blood. The CDR3 DNA follows: TGTGCCAGCAGCGTAGCTTCGGGACAGGGGGCGAGGGAGCTGTTTTTT. This encodes CASSVASGQGARELFF.